This T cell receptor (beta chain) emerged from a study of blood T cell repertoires in COVID-19. Study background: COVID-19 samples collected from the United States, Italy and Spain covered acute and convalescent phases.

The CDR3 runs 15 residues. V lost 6 bases, J lost 4 bases, and 4 bases stayed unmatched. CDR1 SNHLY and CDR2 FYNNEI come from the germline V gene. The method was immunoSEQ multiplex PCR; TCRdb's version includes in-frame clones alone and lacks a portion of them. The table has 350,000 or so clones, about 88% seen once. Participant age was roughly 18 to 90 years, and participants resided in 20 to 30 US areas. Shortly before study entry, within 2 weeks, exposed participants had met a COVID-19 case. The clonotype comes from a woman aged 30 to 39 who had been exposed to COVID-19. The sample consisted of PBMCs or T cells enriched from blood (not recorded which). The rearrangement links TRBV2 to TRBJ2-1, with TRBD2 matching over 12 bases. CDR3 residues: CASSPGLAGYNEQFF. Written as DNA, the CDR3 is TGTGCCAGCAGCCCGGGACTAGCGGGTTACAATGAGCAGTTCTTC.